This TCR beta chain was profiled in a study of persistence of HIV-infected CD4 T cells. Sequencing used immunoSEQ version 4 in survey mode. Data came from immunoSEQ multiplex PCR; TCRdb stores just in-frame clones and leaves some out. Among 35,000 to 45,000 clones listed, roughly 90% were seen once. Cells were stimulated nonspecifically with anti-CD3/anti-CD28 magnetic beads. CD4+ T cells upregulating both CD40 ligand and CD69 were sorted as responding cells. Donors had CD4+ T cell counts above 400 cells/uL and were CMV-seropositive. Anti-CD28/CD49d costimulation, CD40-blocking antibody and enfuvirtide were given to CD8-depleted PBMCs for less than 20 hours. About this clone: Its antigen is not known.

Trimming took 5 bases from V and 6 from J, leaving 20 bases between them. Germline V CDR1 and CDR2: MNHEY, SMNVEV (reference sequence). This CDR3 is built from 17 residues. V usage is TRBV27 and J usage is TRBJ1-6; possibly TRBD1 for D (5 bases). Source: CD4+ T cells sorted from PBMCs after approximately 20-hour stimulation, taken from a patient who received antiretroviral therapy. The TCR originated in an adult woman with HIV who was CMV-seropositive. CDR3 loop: CASSPDFPTATNSPLHF. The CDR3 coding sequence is TGTGCCAGCAGTCCCGATTTCCCGACAGCTACTAATTCACCCCTCCACTTT.